The entry below describes one TCR beta chain. These data come from a study of blood T cell repertoires in COVID-19. Study information: Samples taken during acute and convalescent COVID-19 were collected in the United States, Italy and Spain.

In the original processing: Reference gene primer amplification gave estimated nucleated cell counts. Profiled with immunoSEQ multiplex PCR; TCRdb holds only in-frame clones, not every one. V, J and clone size derive from that table, while D and trimming were established from the DNA sequence. This sample has about 70,000 clones, with roughly 85% found just once. The ends were cut back, 1 base at V and 5 bases at J, with 15 bases in the middle. This CDR3 is built from 16 residues. In germline, CDR1 is KGHSH, CDR2 LQKENI. Material for sequencing was peripheral blood. This TCR came from a woman aged 60-70 years with acute or convalescent COVID-19. The chain combines TRBV18 with TRBJ2-1; TRBD1 might be the D (6 bases). CDR3 DNA: TGTGCCAGCTCACCACTGTCAGGGGCGCATCACAATGAGCAGTTCTTC. This encodes CASSPLSGAHHNEQFF.